This T cell receptor beta chain came from a study of shared clonotypes between healthy human individuals. Study-level findings and limits: Roughly 5% of naive CD4 clonotypes were shared across a few donors.

With regard to this clone: Its antigen is unknown.

Cells designated naive CD8 were CD45RO-negative and were positively selected for CCR7, with terminally differentiated effector memory CD45RA+ cells excluded. The study enrolled healthy HIV-negative adults without recent acute infections or vaccinations as donors. The V and J ends lost 0 bases and 1 base respectively, with 10 bases between them. In germline, CDR1 is LNHDA, CDR2 SQIVND (reference sequence). This CDR3 region has 15 residues. When replicate PCRs were run on sorted subsets, they used 200 to 250 ng DNA, some 30,000 T cell genomes. TCRdb's copy holds only in-frame clones and misses some; the assay was immunoSEQ multiplex PCR. Here the sample spans about 1,800,000 clones, less than 95% being singletons.

V is TRBV19 and J is TRBJ2-7; no clear D. This clonotype originated in a man between 18 and 35 years old in good health. The sample comprised naive CD8+ T cells sorted from blood. CDR3 bases: TGTGCCAGTAGTATAGAAACAGACGGTTCCTACGAGCAGTACTTC. Translated, it gives CASSIETDGSYEQYF.